This TCR beta chain was profiled in a study of CD4 T cells in relation to SARS-CoV-2 and coronaviruses. Study details: After 10 to 11 days of antigen culture, PBMC TCR beta CDR3s were sequenced.

Clones were read by immunoSEQ multiplex PCR, and TCRdb kept only the in-frame ones, dropping some. Of roughly 17,000 clones in the sample, nearly 85% are singletons; the top ten hold more than 40%. Before the COVID-19 pandemic, during about 2011-2018, CD4+ T cells were taken from unexposed donors. The cells were cultured for around ten days before CD4+ T cells were isolated. As cell numbers allowed, unexposed-donor CD4+ T cells faced SARS-CoV-2 S/N and four cold-coronavirus spikes. On this clone itself: No antigen is known for it.

The TCR originated in a human donor in good health. Specimen: CD4+ T cells from PBMCs, cultured in vitro.

The CDR3 coding sequence is TGTGCCAGCAGCCCCATCGGGGGGCAAGATACGCAGTATTTT. Translation: CASSPIGGQDTQYF. The J gene is TRBJ2-3, the V gene TRBV9; TRBD2 might be the D (7 bases). Germline lookup yields CDR1 SGDLS and CDR2 YYNGEE. Trimming stripped 4 bases from V and 5 bases from J, with 14 bases between. The CDR3 is 14 residues long.